These T cell receptor beta chains were read from a single sample in a study of cytomegalovirus exposure and HLA in healthy donors. Repertoires were generated with immunoSEQ multiplex PCR, while TCRdb's copy carries only in-frame clones and drops some. This table holds approximately 180,000 clones, approximately 85% found once. Sequences were obtained from PBMCs. These receptors all stem from a girl under 18 in good health and CMV-seropositive. The CDR3 runs from the conserved cysteine through the conserved F or W. D genes are given only for firm matches. The listing skips clone size in some rows; elsewhere it reads once, few, many or a size class.

TRBJ1-1 | TRBV5-6 | TRBD1 | - | TGTGCCAGCAGCTTTGACAGGGCGGCTGCTTTCTTT | CASSFDRAAAFF
TRBJ2-6 | TRBV28 | TRBD2 | - | TGTGCCAGTAGCAGTCGGGGGGAAAGAGTCTCTGGGGCCAACGTCCTGACTTTC | CASSSRGERVSGANVLTF
TRBJ2-6 | TRBV9 | - | - | TGTGCCAGCAGCGTAGTCACGGGAGGGGCCAACGTCCTGACTTTC | CASSVVTGGANVLTF
TRBJ2-7 | TRBV9 | TRBD1 | once | TGTGCCAGCAGCCTGCGGACAGGGCCGGATGAGGAGCAGTACTTC | CASSLRTGPDEEQYF
TRBJ1-1 | TRBV2 | - | - | TGTGCCAGCAGTCTCACAGGGATCGTGGCTTTCTTT | CASSLTGIVAFF
TRBJ2-2 | TRBV5-4 | TRBD1 | - | TGTGCCAGCAGCTTGGAGGGGGCCGCCGGGGAGCTGTTTTTT | CASSLEGAAGELFF
TRBJ2-1 | TRBV6-4 | TRBD2 | - | TGTGCCAGCAGTGACTCAGGGACTAGCGGGGGTAATGAGCAGTTCTTC | CASSDSGTSGGNEQFF
TRBJ1-1 | TRBV27 | - | few | TGTGCCAGCAGTTCCAAGGACATGAACACTGAAGCTTTCTTT | CASSSKDMNTEAFF
TRBJ2-7 | TRBV6-1 | TRBD1 | once | TGTGCCAGCACTCAAGGACAGGGACCCTACGAGCAGTACTTC | CASTQGQGPYEQYF
TRBJ2-3 | TRBV9 | - | - | TGTGCCAGCAGCCTACGGACTAACGAGGATACGCAGTATTTT | CASSLRTNEDTQYF
TRBJ1-1 | TRBV19 | TRBD1 | - | TGTGCCAGTAGAGGTTCAGGGGGCGGCACTGAAGCTTTCTTT | CASRGSGGGTEAFF
TRBJ1-1 | TRBV9 | TRBD1 | once | TGTGCCAGCAGCCCGACAGGGGTGAAGGGCACTGAAGCTTTCTTT | CASSPTGVKGTEAFF
TRBJ1-5 | TRBV5-5 | - | - | TGTGCCAGCAGCTTGGAAGGGACTTCGAATCAGCCCCAGCATTTT | CASSLEGTSNQPQHF
TRBJ2-7 | TRBV27 | - | - | TGTGCCAGCATGGACGGGGCCTACGAGCAGTACTTC | CASMDGAYEQYF
TRBJ1-1 | TRBV5-1 | TRBD1 | once | TGCGCCAGCAGCTTAGGGGACAGGGTGGACACTGAAGCTTTCTTT | CASSLGDRVDTEAFF
TRBJ1-1 | TRBV2 | - | once | TGTGCCTTCCCGTTCGGGGGAGGAACTGAAGCTTTCTTT | CAFPFGGGTEAFF
TRBJ1-2 | TRBV19 | - | - | TGTGCCAGTAGTATAGGAGACTCTAACTATGGCTACACCTTC | CASSIGDSNYGYTF
TRBJ2-1 | TRBV25-1 | - | - | TGTGCCAGCAGTGAAGTCGGCAGGGGTTATGAGCAGTTCTTC | CASSEVGRGYEQFF
TRBJ1-3 | TRBV30 | TRBD1 | - | TGTGCCTGGAGCCGACGGTATAACCCGACAGGGGCGGGCGGAAACACCATATATTTT | CAWSRRYNPTGAGGNTIYF
TRBJ1-1 | TRBV14 | TRBD1 | - | TGTGCCAGCAGCCTGCGACAGGGTGGGATCACTGAAGCTTTCTTT | CASSLRQGGITEAFF
TRBJ2-1 | TRBV10-3 | - | - | TGTGCCATCAGTGGGGGAGCGGACAATGAGCAGTTCTTC | CAISGGADNEQFF
TRBJ2-1 | TRBV7-6 | - | - | TGTGCCAGCAGCTACACAGGGTACAATGAGCAGTTCTTC | CASSYTGYNEQFF
TRBJ2-7 | TRBV5-6 | - | once | TGTGCCAGCAGCTTATTAGCGGGACAGGGTAAGGGCGAGCAGTACTTC | CASSLLAGQGKGEQYF
TRBJ1-6 | TRBV10-3 | TRBD1 | - | TGTGCCATCCGACAGGGTGATTCACCCCTCCACTTT | CAIRQGDSPLHF
TRBJ2-7 | TRBV9 | - | - | TGTGCCAGCAGCGCCGGGGACTCCTACGAGCAGTACTTC | CASSAGDSYEQYF
TRBJ1-2 | TRBV4-2 | - | - | TGTGCCAGCAGCCCCCAGGTGAGATCTAACTATGGCTACACCTTC | CASSPQVRSNYGYTF
TRBJ1-4 | TRBV7-4 | - | - | TGTGCCAGCAGCTTAGTCGGGGTTCCTAACCATAATGAAAAACTGTTTTTT | CASSLVGVPNHNEKLFF
TRBJ1-1 | TRBV5-6 | TRBD1 | - | TGTGCCAGCAGCTTAACGGACAGGGGTACAGCTTTCTTT | CASSLTDRGTAFF
TRBJ1-4 | TRBV2 | - | - | TGTGCCAGCAGAGTCTCGGGGTTTAATGAAAAACTGTTTTTT | CASRVSGFNEKLFF
TRBJ2-1 | TRBV25-1 | - | - | TGTGCCAGCAGTGAATATCTCGGGGAAATCAACAATGAGCAGTTCTTC | CASSEYLGEINNEQFF
TRBJ2-3 | TRBV21-1 | - | - | TGTGCCAGCAAATGGGACAGTCCAGGCCCGGCAGATACGCAGTATTTT | CASKWDSPGPADTQYF
TRBJ1-4 | TRBV7-8 | TRBD1 | - | TGTGCCAGCAGCTTAACAGGGGGGAATGAAAAACTGTTTTTT | CASSLTGGNEKLFF
TRBJ1-4 | TRBV6-5 | - | - | TGTGCCAGCAGTTACGCCCCGGGGGGAGGAGAGGAAAAACTGTTTTTT | CASSYAPGGGEEKLFF